This TCR beta chain was profiled in a study of beta chain features in type 1 diabetes. Germline-derived CDR1 and CDR2 are SGHTA and FQGNSA. There are 14 residues in the CDR3. Trimming cost V 8 bases and J 9 bases; bases outside gene matches: 6. As for this clone: Its antigen is as yet unknown.

Expressed TCRB transcripts were sequenced because the entire RNA isolate underwent reverse transcription. Assay: immunoSEQ multiplex PCR; the TCRdb copy retains only in-frame clones and omits some. The sample yields approximately 140,000 clones, roughly 10% seen once. Each donor gave one heparinised blood draw averaging roughly 100 mL. Whole-study results and caveats: PCR might favor shorter templates, equally in patients and controls. Fewer junction insertions and more nucleotide deletions appeared in type 1 diabetes patients.

The chain is built from TRBV7-2 and TRBJ2-1, with 14 bases lining up with TRBD2. The TCR originated in a woman aged 40 to 55 in good health. Sequencing was carried out using central memory CD4+ T cells from blood. The chain's CDR3 is CASQTSGGEVEQFF. DNA for the CDR3: TGTGCCAGCCAGACTAGCGGGGGGGAGGTTGAGCAGTTCTTC. Variable domain in full (rest from reference TRBV7-2 and TRBJ2-1): GAGVSQSPSNKVTEKGKDVELRCDPISGHTALYWYRQSLGQGLEFLIYFQGNSAPDKSGLPSDRFSAERTGGSVSTLTIQRTQQEDSAVYLCASQTSGGEVEQFFGPGTRLTVL.